The 24 T cell receptor beta chains reported below all come from one sample, sequenced in a study of CD8+CD57+ T cells in acquired aplastic anemia (dated by TCRdb to about 2018). Sequencing used an Illumina HiSeq 2000. Profiling of TCR beta VDJ combinations and CDR3 sequences used genomic DNA as the template. TCRdb's own reprocessing of the public reads used fastp at Q25 and MiXCR and kept productive beta chains. One record per CDR3 amino acid sequence lists the most common genes and DNA. This sample holds some 48,000 distinct CDR3 sequences; around 70% were observed only once. The ten largest clones take up about a third of the sample. Sequencing input: sorted CD4+, CD8+, or CD8+CD57+ T cells (not recorded which) from PBMCs. These receptor sequences come from a human donor in good health, serving as a control.

The rearrangement joins TRBV10-3 to TRBJ2-5; no clear D gene. V was trimmed by 1 base and J by 2 bases, leaving 8 bases between them. Germline V CDR1 and CDR2: ENHRY, SYGVKD. The CDR3 loop spans 14 amino acids. The CDR3 loop is CAISELARQETQYF. CDR3 coding DNA: TGTGCCATCAGTGAGTTGGCCAGACAAGAGACCCAGTACTTC.

This clonotype was seen more than once but under ten times. This sequence joins TRBV29-1 and TRBJ1-2; the D is unclear. V gave up 0 bases and J gave up 5 bases, with 19 bases separating them. This CDR3 has 16 residues. Germline lookup yields CDR1 SQVTM and CDR2 ANQGSEA. DNA of the CDR3: TGCAGCGTTGAAGATCCGGACGTTGTCGGGAGTTATGGCTACACCTTC. Encoded protein: CSVEDPDVVGSYGYTF.

The chain is built from TRBV10-3 and TRBJ2-5, with 13 bases aligning to TRBD2. This CDR3 is built from 14 residues. Unmatched junction bases numbered 7, after V lost 10 bases and J lost 5 bases. The germline gives CDR1 ENHRY, CDR2 SYGVKD. In DNA form, the CDR3 reads TGTGCCACCGCGACTAGCGGGGGGCCGGAGACCCAGTACTTC. This sequence encodes CATATSGGPETQYF.

The chain is built from TRBV29-1 and TRBJ1-2; D is perhaps TRBD1 (6 bases). From germline, CDR1 is SQVTM and CDR2 ANQGSEA. The CDR3 contains 12 residues. V gave up 5 bases and J gave up 6 bases, with 13 bases separating them. CDR3 nucleotide sequence: TGCAGCGTTAAACAGGGAGGAGATGGCTACACCTTC. This encodes CSVKQGGDGYTF.

This chain uses TRBV20-1 with TRBJ2-2; D is uncertain. The CDR3 runs to 8 residues. V lost 5 bases to trimming and J lost 8 bases, with 0 bases between them. Germline V gene sequence: CDR1 DFQATT, CDR2 SNEGSKA (reference sequence). CDR3 coding DNA: TGCAGTGCTGGGGAGCTGTTTTTT. This codes for CSAGELFF.

This clonotype was found many times. The rearrangement uses TRBV4-1 and TRBJ1-2; possibly TRBD1 for D (5 bases). Trimming took off 4 bases at V and 0 bases at J, with 12 bases between the two ends. The CDR3 sequence is 15 residues long. CDR1 and CDR2 (germline): MGHRA, YSYEKL. This CDR3 is CASSPTGTANYGYTF. In DNA, the CDR3 is TGCGCCAGCAGCCCCACCGGGACCGCTAACTATGGCTACACCTTC.

On this clonotype: The conserved phenylalanine or tryptophan is not found at the CDR3 terminus, so this likely reflects a read error. V usage is TRBV12-3 or TRBV12-4 and J usage is TRBJ2-5; TRBD2 matches 7 bases. The CDR3 spans 15 residues. V dropped 5 bases and J dropped 2; count of bases not matched to a gene: 8. CDR3 DNA sequence: TGTGCCAGCAGTCCCCTCACGGGAGGACAAGAGACCCAGTACCTC. It is translated as CASSPLTGGQETQYL.

The J gene is TRBJ1-2, the V gene TRBV10-2; D may be TRBD1 (6 bases). Trimming removed 4 bases at V and 8 bases at J, with 17 bases between. Germline V gene sequence: CDR1 WSHSY, CDR2 SAAADI. The CDR3 covers 14 residues. CDR3 amino acids: CASSVSRGQSGYTF. The CDR3 DNA sequence: TGCGCCAGCAGTGTCAGCAGGGGTCAGTCGGGCTACACCTTC.

The J gene is TRBJ1-2, the V gene TRBV11-2; tentative D call: TRBD1 (6 bases). V was trimmed by 0 bases and J by 2 bases, leaving 10 bases between them. The CDR3 has 15 residues. The germline CDR1 and CDR2 sequences are SGHAT and FQNNGV. The CDR3 DNA reads as TGTGCCAGCAGCTTAGATCGGGGGCGAAACTATGGCTACACCTTC. Its translation: CASSLDRGRNYGYTF. The variable domain in full, completed from reference TRBV11-2 and TRBJ1-2, reads EAGVAQSPRYKIIEKRQSVAFWCNPISGHATLYWYQQILGQGPKLLIQFQNNGVVDDSQLPKDRFSAERLKGVDSTLKIQPAKLEDSAVYLCASSLDRGRNYGYTFGSGTRLTVV.

The J gene is TRBJ2-7, the V gene TRBV5-1, with 15 bases lining up with TRBD2. CDR3 size: 15 residues. Germline values: CDR1 SGHRS, CDR2 YFSETQ. V shed 4 bases, J shed 4 bases, and the junction held 3 bases outside the gene matches. The DNA for the CDR3 is TGCGCCAGCAGCACAGGACTAGCGGGAGGGTACGAGCAGTACTTC. Translated: CASSTGLAGGYEQYF.

The chain combines TRBV19 with TRBJ2-7; D remains unclear. Germline V gene sequence: CDR1 LNHDA, CDR2 SQIVND (reference sequence). The CDR3 loop spans 15 amino acids. V dropped 9 bases and J dropped 2 bases, with 20 bases sitting between them. CDR3 amino acids: CASCHVARPTYEQYF. The CDR3 region has the DNA TGTGCCAGCTGCCATGTAGCAAGGCCAACCTACGAGCAGTACTTC.

The rearrangement links TRBV2 to TRBJ1-5; D gene uncertain. This CDR3 region has 13 residues. CDR1 is SNHLY and CDR2 is FYNNEI in the germline V gene. The V end lost 6 bases, the J end lost 0 bases, and 6 bases lay between the germline ends. For the CDR3, the DNA is TGTGCCAGCAGCCTTAGTAGCAATCAGCCCCAGCATTTT. This codes for CASSLSSNQPQHF.

The chain couples TRBV7-6 to TRBJ2-7; no firm D call. Trimming cost V 0 bases and J 4 bases, with 16 bases left between them. The CDR3 sequence is 16 residues long. The germline CDR1 and CDR2 sequences are SGHVS and FNYEAQ. CDR3 amino acids: CASSLAKDTCLYEQYF. The CDR3 DNA follows: TGTGCCAGCAGCTTAGCTAAAGACACTTGCCTGTACGAGCAGTACTTC.

V is TRBV19 and J is TRBJ1-1, with a possible D match to TRBD1 (5 bases). Trimming took 3 bases from V and 4 from J, leaving 12 bases between them. The germline CDR1 and CDR2 sequences are LNHDA and SQIVND (reference sequence). This CDR3 is 14 amino acids long. The CDR3 loop reads CASSIPRASTEAFF. DNA for the CDR3: TGTGCCAGTAGTATCCCCAGGGCCAGCACTGAAGCTTTCTTT.

This clonotype showed up just a few times. CDR3 protein: CASSALPSGGRNEQFF. CDR3 bases: TGTGCCAGCAGTGCCCTACCTAGCGGGGGTAGAAATGAGCAGTTCTTC. The chain combines TRBV2 with TRBJ2-1; 10 nucleotides agree with TRBD2. V trimming: 4 bases; J trimming: 7 bases; junction bases outside the gene matches: 10. The CDR3 covers 16 residues. Germline CDR1 is SNHLY and CDR2 is FYNNEI.

The rearrangement uses TRBV2 and TRBJ2-3; 11 bases fit TRBD2. Germline loops: CDR1 SNHLY, CDR2 FYNNEI. This CDR3 is built from 16 residues. V was clipped by 5 bases and J by 2 bases; unmatched bases: 6. CDR3 coding DNA: TGTGCCAGCAGTATACGACTAGCGGGGATCACAGATACGCAGTATTTT. Translating gives CASSIRLAGITDTQYF. Full variable domain (missing parts from reference TRBV2 and TRBJ2-3): EPEVTQTPSHQVTQMGQEVILRCVPISNHLYFYWYRQILGQKVEFLVSFYNNEISEKSEIFDDQFSVERPDGSNFTLKIRSTKLEDSAMYFCASSIRLAGITDTQYFGPGTRLTVL.

The rearrangement links TRBV19 to TRBJ2-1, with D unresolved. CDR3 length: 11 residues. Trimming took off 7 bases at V and 7 bases at J, with 8 bases between the two ends. The germline gives CDR1 LNHDA, CDR2 SQIVND (reference sequence). CDR3 sequence reads: CASKVGNEQFF. Here the CDR3 DNA reads TGTGCCAGTAAAGTAGGGAATGAGCAGTTCTTC.

J is TRBJ2-2 and V is TRBV27; TRBD2 matches 8 bases. The V gene's germline CDR1 is MNHEY and CDR2 SMNVEV (reference sequence). Trimming at V came to 8 bases and at J to 5 bases, leaving 7 bases not matched to a gene. The CDR3 covers 14 residues. The CDR3 protein is CASGREGGTGELFF. The CDR3 coding sequence is TGTGCCAGCGGTCGGGAGGGTGGGACCGGGGAGCTGTTTTTT.

The CDR3 region has the DNA TGCAGCGCAGTCCGACAGGGGGCGCGGGGCTACACCTTC. Translating gives CSAVRQGARGYTF. This chain joins TRBV29-1 and TRBJ1-2; 10 bases map to TRBD1. CDR3 size: 13 residues. Trimming removed 7 bases from V and 8 bases from J; junction bases left unmatched: 10. Germline CDR1 SQVTM, CDR2 ANQGSEA.

This clonotype has a count of ten or more. The chain is built from TRBV11-2 and TRBJ1-2; 10 bases fit TRBD1. The CDR3 is made up of 16 amino acids. Trimming took 5 bases from V and 5 from J; bases not matched to a gene: 11. CDR1 and CDR2 from the germline V gene are SGHAT and FQNNGV. CDR3 loop: CASSKSPGTGAYGYTF. As DNA, the CDR3 is TGTGCCAGCAGCAAAAGTCCCGGGACAGGGGCGTATGGCTACACCTTC.

A remark on this clonotype: Its ends do not fully match the called genes, so a read error is possible. The chain has TRBV11-2 and TRBJ2-3; weak D call: TRBD2 (6 bases). The V gene's germline CDR1 is SGHAT and CDR2 FQNNGV. CDR3 size: 15 residues. CDR3 loop: CASSLLGTSIDTQYF. The CDR3 DNA reads as TGTGCCAGCAGCTTACTGGGAACTAGCATAGATACGCAGTATTTT.

This CDR3 is CSVEGQGETQYF. Written as DNA, the CDR3 is TGCAGCGTTGAAGGGCAGGGGGAGACCCAGTACTTC. V is TRBV29-1 and J is TRBJ2-5, with a possible D match to TRBD1 (6 bases). V lost 1 base to trimming and J lost 5 bases, with 8 bases between them. The CDR3 runs 12 residues. The germline gives CDR1 SQVTM, CDR2 ANQGSEA. Based on the CDR3 plus reference TRBV29-1 and TRBJ2-5, the full variable domain is SAVISQKPSRDICQRGTSLTIQCQVDSQVTMMFWYRQQPGQSLTLIATANQGSEATYESGFVIDKFPISRPNLTFSTLTVSNMSPEDSSIYLCSVEGQGETQYFGPGTRLLVL.

The rearrangement links TRBV10-1 to TRBJ2-5, with 13 positions matching TRBD2. Per germline, CDR1 WNHNN and CDR2 SYGVQD (reference sequence). The CDR3 has 17 amino acids. Unmatched junction bases numbered 10, after V lost 4 bases and J lost 5 bases. CDR3 sequence reads: CASSANGLAGVRETQYF. DNA for the CDR3: TGCGCCAGCAGTGCCAACGGACTAGCGGGAGTCAGGGAGACCCAGTACTTC.

This clonotype was seen a handful of times. The chain joins TRBV12-3 or TRBV12-4 to TRBJ2-1; TRBD1 agrees at 7 bases. V gave up 4 bases and J gave up 5 bases; unmatched junction bases: 5. CDR3 length: 14 residues. DNA for the CDR3: TGTGCCAGCAGTTCCGGACAGGTCCACAATGAGCAGTTCTTC. Its protein is CASSSGQVHNEQFF.